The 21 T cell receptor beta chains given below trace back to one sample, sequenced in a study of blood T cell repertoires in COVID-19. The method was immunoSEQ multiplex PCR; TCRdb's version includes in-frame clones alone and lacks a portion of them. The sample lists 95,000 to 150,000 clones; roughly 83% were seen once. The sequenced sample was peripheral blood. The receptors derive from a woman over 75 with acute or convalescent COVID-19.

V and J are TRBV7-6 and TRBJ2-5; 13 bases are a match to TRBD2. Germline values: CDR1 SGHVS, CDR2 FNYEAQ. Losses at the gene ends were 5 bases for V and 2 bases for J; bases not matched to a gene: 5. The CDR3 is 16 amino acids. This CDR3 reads CASSAGLAGVQETQYF. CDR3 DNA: TGTGCCAGCAGCGCAGGACTAGCGGGAGTACAAGAGACCCAGTACTTC.

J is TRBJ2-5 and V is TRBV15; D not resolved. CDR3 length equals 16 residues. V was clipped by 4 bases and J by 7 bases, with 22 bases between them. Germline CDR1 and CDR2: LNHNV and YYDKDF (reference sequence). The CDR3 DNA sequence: TGTGCCACCAGCATGCCGGATTACGAGGTTTTAGGGACCCAGTACTTC. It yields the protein CATSMPDYEVLGTQYF. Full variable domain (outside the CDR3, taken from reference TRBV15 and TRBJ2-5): DAMVIQNPRYQVTQFGKPVTLSCSQTLNHNVMYWYQQKSSQAPKLLFHYYDKDFNNEADTPDNFQSRRPNTSFCFLDIRSPGLGDTAMYLCATSMPDYEVLGTQYFGPGTRLLVL.

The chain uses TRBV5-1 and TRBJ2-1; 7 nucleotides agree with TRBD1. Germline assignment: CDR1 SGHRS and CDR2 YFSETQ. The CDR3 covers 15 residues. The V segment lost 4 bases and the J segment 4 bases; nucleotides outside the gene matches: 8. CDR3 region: CASSPGTEHYNEQFF. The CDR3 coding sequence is TGCGCCAGCAGCCCTGGGACAGAACATTACAATGAGCAGTTCTTC.

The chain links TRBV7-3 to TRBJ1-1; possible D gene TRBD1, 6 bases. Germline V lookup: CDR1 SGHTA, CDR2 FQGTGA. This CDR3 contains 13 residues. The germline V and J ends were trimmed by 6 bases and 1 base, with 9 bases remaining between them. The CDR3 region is CASSPTGNTEAFF. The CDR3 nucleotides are TGTGCCAGCAGTCCGACAGGGAACACTGAAGCTTTCTTT.

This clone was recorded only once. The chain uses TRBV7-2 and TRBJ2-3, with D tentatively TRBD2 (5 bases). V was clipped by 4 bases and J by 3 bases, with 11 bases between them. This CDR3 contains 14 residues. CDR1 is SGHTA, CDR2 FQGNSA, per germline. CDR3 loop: CASSSRGRTDTQYF. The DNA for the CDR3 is TGTGCCAGCAGCTCTCGGGGTAGAACAGATACGCAGTATTTT.

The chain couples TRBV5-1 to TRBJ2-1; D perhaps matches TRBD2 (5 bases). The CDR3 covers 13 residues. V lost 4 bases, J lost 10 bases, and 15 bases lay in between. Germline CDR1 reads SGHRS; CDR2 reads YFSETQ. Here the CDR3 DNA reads TGCGCCAGCAGCAGCGGACCGATGGGGGAGCAGTTCTTC. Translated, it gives CASSSGPMGEQFF.

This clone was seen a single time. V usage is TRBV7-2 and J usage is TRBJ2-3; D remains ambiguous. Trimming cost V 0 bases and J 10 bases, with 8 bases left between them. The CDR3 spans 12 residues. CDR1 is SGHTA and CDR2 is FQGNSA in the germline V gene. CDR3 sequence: CASSLAAGSQYF. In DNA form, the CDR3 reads TGTGCCAGCAGCTTAGCGGCCGGGTCGCAGTATTTT.

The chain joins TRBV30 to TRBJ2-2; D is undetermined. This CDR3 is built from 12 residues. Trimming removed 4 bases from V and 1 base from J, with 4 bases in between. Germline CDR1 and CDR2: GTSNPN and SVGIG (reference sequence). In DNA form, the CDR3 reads TGTGCCTGGACACTGAACACCGGGGAGCTGTTTTTT. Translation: CAWTLNTGELFF.

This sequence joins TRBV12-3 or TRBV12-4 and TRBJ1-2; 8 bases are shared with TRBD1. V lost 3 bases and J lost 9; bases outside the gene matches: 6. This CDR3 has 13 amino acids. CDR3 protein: CASSLGTGSSYTF. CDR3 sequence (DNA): TGTGCCAGCAGTTTGGGGACAGGATCGAGCTACACCTTC.

The CDR3 spells CASSSQGLNSPLHF. CDR3 bases: TGTGCCAGCAGCTCACAGGGATTAAATTCACCCCTCCACTTT. The V call is TRBV7-2, the J call TRBJ1-6; tentative D call: TRBD1 (6 bases). The CDR3 contains 14 residues. Germline assignment: CDR1 SGHTA and CDR2 FQGNSA. Trimming stripped 4 bases from V and 7 bases from J, with 11 bases between.

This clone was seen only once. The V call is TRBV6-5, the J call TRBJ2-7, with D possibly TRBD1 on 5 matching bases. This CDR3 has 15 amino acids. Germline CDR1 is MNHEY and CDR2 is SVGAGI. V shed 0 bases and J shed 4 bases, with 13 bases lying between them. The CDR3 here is CASSYSAQGWYEQYF. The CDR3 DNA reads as TGTGCCAGCAGTTACTCCGCGCAGGGATGGTACGAGCAGTACTTC.

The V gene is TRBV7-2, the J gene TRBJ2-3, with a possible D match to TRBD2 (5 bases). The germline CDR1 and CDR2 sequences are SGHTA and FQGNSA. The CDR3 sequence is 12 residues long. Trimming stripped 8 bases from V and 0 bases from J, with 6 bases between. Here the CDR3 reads CASRGSTDTQYF. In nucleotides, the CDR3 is TGTGCCAGCCGCGGGAGCACAGATACGCAGTATTTT.

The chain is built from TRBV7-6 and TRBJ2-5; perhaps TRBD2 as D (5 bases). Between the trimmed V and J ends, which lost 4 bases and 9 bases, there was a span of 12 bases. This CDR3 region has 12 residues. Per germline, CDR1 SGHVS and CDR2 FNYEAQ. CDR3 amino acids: CASSSPPRAQYF. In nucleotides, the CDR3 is TGTGCCAGCAGCTCCCCGCCGCGGGCCCAGTACTTC.

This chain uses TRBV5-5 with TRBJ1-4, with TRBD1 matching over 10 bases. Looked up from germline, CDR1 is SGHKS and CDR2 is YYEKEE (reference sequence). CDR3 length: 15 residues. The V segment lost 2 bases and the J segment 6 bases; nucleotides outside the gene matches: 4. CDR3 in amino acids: CASSFPDRGDEKLFF. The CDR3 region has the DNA TGTGCCAGCAGCTTTCCGGACAGGGGGGATGAAAAACTGTTTTTT.

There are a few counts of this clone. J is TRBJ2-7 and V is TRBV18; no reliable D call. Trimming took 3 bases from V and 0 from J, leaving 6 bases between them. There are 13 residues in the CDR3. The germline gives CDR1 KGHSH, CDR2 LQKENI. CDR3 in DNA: TGTGCCAGCTCACCCCCTAGCTCCTACGAGCAGTACTTC. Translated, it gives CASSPPSSYEQYF.

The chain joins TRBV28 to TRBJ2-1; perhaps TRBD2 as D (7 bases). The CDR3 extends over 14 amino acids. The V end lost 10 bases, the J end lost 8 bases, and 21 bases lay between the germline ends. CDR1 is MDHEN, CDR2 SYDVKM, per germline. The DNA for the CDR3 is TGTGCCACCAGGGGCGGGAGTCATTTGGATGAGCAGTTCTTC. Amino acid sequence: CATRGGSHLDEQFF. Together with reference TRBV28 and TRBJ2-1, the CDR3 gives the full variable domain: DVKVTQSSRYLVKRTGEKVFLECVQDMDHENMFWYRQDPGLGLRLIYFSYDVKMKEKGDIPEGYSVSREKKERFSLILESASTNQTSMYLCATRGGSHLDEQFFGPGTRLTVL.

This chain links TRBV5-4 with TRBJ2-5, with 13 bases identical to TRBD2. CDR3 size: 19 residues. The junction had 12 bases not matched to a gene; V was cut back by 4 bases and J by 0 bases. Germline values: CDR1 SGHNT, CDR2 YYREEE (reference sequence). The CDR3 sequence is CASSPSGTSGIGYQETQYF. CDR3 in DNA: TGTGCCAGCAGCCCCTCCGGGACTAGCGGGATCGGGTACCAAGAGACCCAGTACTTC.

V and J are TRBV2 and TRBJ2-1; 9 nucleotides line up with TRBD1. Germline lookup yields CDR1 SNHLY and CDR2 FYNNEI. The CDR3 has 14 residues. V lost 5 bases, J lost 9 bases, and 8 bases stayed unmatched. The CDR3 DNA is TGTGCCAGCAGTCGAAGGACAGGGGAGGGTGAGCAGTTCTTC. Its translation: CASSRRTGEGEQFF.

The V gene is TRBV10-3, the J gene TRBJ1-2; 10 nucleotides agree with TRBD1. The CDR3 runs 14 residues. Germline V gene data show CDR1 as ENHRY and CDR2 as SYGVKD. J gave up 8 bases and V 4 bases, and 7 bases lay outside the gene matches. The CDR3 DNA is TGTGCCATCAGTGGTGGGACAGGGGCAAACGGCTACACCTTC. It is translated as CAISGGTGANGYTF.

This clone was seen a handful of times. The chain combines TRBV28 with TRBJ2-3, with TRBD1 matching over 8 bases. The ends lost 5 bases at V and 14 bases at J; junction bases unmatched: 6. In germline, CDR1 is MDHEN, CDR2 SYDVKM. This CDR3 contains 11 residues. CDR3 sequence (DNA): TGTGCCAGCAGTCTCGACAGGGGTTGGTATTTT. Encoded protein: CASSLDRGWYF.

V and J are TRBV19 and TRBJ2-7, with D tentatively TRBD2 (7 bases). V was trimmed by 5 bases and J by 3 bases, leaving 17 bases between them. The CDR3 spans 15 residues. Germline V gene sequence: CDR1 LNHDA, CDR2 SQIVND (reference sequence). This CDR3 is CASSGGASGFYEQYF. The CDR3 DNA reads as TGTGCCAGTAGTGGGGGGGCTAGCGGTTTCTACGAGCAGTACTTC. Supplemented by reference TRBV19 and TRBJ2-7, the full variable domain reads DGGITQSPKYLFRKEGQNVTLSCEQNLNHDAMYWYRQDPGQGLRLIYYSQIVNDFQKGDIAEGYSVSREKKESFPLTVTSAQKNPTAFYLCASSGGASGFYEQYFGPGTRLTVT.